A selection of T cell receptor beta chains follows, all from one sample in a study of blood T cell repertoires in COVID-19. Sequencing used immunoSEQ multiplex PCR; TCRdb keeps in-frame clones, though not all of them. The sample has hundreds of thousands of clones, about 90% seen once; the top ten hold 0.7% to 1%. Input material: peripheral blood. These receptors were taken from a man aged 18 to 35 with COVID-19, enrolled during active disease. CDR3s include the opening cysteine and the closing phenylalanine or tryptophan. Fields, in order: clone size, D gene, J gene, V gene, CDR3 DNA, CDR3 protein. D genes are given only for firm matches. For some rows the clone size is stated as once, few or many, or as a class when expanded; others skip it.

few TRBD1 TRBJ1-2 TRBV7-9 TGTGCCAGCAGCCTAGAGGACAGGGGTGACTATGGCTACACCTTC CASSLEDRGDYGYTF
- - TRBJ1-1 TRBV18 TGTGCCAGCTCACCGGCAGGGTCGGACACTGAAGCTTTCTTT CASSPAGSDTEAFF
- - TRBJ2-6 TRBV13 TGTGCCAGCAGCTTGGGAGGCTCTGGGGCCAACGTCCTGACTTTC CASSLGGSGANVLTF
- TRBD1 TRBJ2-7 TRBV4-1 TGCGCCAGCAGCCCGACAGGGTCCGAGCAGTACTTC CASSPTGSEQYF
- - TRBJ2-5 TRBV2 TGTGCCAGCAGCGATTACAGGGCCCAGTACTTC CASSDYRAQYF
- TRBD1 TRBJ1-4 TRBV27 TGTGCCCGGGCCCCGGGGACAGGGGAGTCTGCAACTAATGAAAAACTGTTTTTT CARAPGTGESATNEKLFF
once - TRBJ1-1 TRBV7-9 TGTGCCAGCAGCTGGGAAGGGGTGCCTGAAGCTTTCTTT CASSWEGVPEAFF
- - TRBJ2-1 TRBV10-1 TGCGCCAGCGGACTCCAAAGCTCCGAGCAGTTCTTC CASGLQSSEQFF
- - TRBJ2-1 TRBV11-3 TGTGCCAGCAGCTCTCACGGGGATAACAATGAGCAGTTCTTC CASSSHGDNNEQFF
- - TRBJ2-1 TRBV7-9 TGTGCCAGCACCCTAAACCCTTACAATGAGCAGTTCTTC CASTLNPYNEQFF
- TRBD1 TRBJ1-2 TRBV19 TGTGCCAGTAGTAAACAGGGGGCAAGTGGCTACACCTTC CASSKQGASGYTF
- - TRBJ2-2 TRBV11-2 TGTGCCAGTCGGGCGGGGTCGAACACCGGGGAGCTGTTTTTT CASRAGSNTGELFF
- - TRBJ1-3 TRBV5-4 TGTGCCAGCAGCACGCAGGGGACGGTGTACTCTGGAAACACCATATATTTT CASSTQGTVYSGNTIYF
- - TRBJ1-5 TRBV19 TGTGCCAGTAGAACGGGGATCAGTAGCAATCAGCCCCAGCATTTT CASRTGISSNQPQHF
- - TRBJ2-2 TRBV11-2 TGTGCCAGCAGCTTAGTCCGACAGACCGGGGAGCTGTTTTTT CASSLVRQTGELFF
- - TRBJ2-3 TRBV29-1 TGCAGCGTTGTAGGGAGGTCCACAGATACGCAGTATTTT CSVVGRSTDTQYF
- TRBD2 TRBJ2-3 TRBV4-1 TGCGCCAGCAGCCCGAAACGGACTAGCGGGGGCACAGATACGCAGTATTTT CASSPKRTSGGTDTQYF
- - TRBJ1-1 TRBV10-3 TGTGCCATCAGTGAGTCGGGACTCGGAGGGTCGATGAACACTGAAGCTTTCTTT CAISESGLGGSMNTEAFF
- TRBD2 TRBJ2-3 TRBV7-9 TGTGCCAGCAGCTTAGAGGCGGGGGGCGGGAGAGATACGCAGTATTTT CASSLEAGGGRDTQYF
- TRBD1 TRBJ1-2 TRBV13 TGTGCCAGCACCCAACAGGGGGTTGACTATGGCTACACCTTC CASTQQGVDYGYTF
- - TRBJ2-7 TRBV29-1 TGCAGCGTTGAAGTCGAAGGGGGCTACGAGCAGTACTTC CSVEVEGGYEQYF
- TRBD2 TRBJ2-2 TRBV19 TGTGCCTCGGGGGGGATGGACGGGGAGCTGTTTTTT CASGGMDGELFF
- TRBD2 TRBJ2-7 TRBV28 TGTGCCACCAATGATCGGAGGCTAGCGGGGGATCACGAGCAGTACTTC CATNDRRLAGDHEQYF
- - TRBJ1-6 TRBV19 TGTGCCAGTAGTCTCTCAGGGTATAATTCACCCCTCCACTTT CASSLSGYNSPLHF
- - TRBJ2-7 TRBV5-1 TGCGCCAGCAGCCGCGACAGGTCCTACGAGCAGTACTTC CASSRDRSYEQYF
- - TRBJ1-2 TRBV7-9 TGTGCCAGCAGCTTATCACAGACATCCTATGGCTACACCTTC CASSLSQTSYGYTF
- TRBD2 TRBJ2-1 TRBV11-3 TGTGCCAGCAGCTTACGGGGTAGCGGGCCTTACAATGAGCAGTTCTTC CASSLRGSGPYNEQFF
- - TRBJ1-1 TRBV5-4 TGTGCCAGCAGAAGCGATTACGGAGCGAACACTGAAGCTTTCTTT CASRSDYGANTEAFF
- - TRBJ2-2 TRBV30 TGTGCCTGGAGTGGACAGCCGACCGGGGAGCTGTTTTTT CAWSGQPTGELFF
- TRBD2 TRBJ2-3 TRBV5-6 TGTGCCAGCAGCTCTCGCAGCGGGAGGGGCACAGATACGCAGTATTTT CASSSRSGRGTDTQYF
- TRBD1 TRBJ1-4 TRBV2 TGTGCCAGCAGTGAGAGGGGGCCGACTAATGAAAAACTGTTTTTT CASSERGPTNEKLFF
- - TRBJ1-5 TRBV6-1 TGTGCCAGCAGTGAAGGTCCCGGAGGACCGGATTCTCAGCCCCAGCATTTT CASSEGPGGPDSQPQHF
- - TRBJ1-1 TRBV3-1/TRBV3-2 TGTGCCAGCAGCCACGAGGACAAACCACCCGAAGCTTTCTTT CASSHEDKPPEAFF